Following are 7 T cell receptor beta chains from one sample sequenced in a study of PD-L1 blockade in urothelial cancer. Time point noted: pretreatment peripheral blood. Profiled with immunoSEQ multiplex PCR; TCRdb holds only in-frame clones, not every one. The table lists roughly 63,000 clones, around 81% of them singletons. The starting material was PBMCs, obtained around atezolizumab (anti-PD-L1) treatment. Receptors originate from a man aged 65 to 79 with urothelial cancer.

This clone was detected once. The chain is built from TRBV7-9 and TRBJ2-3, with a possible D match to TRBD2 (5 bases). The CDR3 runs to 13 residues. In germline, CDR1 is SEHNR, CDR2 FQNEAQ (reference sequence). The V end was cut by 6 bases, the J end by 5 bases, with 12 bases between. CDR3 in DNA: TGTGCCAGCAGTGGGAGCGGATTAGATACGCAGTATTTT. It is translated as CASSGSGLDTQYF.

The genes are TRBV4-2 and TRBJ1-5; 9 bases are shared with TRBD1. The CDR3 covers 19 residues. V shed 0 bases and J 2 bases; nucleotides not matched to a gene: 11. In germline, CDR1 is LGHNA, CDR2 YNFKEQ. The CDR3 is CASSQDWKNRGRGNQPQHF. The CDR3 DNA sequence: TGTGCCAGCAGCCAAGATTGGAAAAACAGGGGGCGCGGCAATCAGCCCCAGCATTTT.

This clone has just a few counts. The rearrangement links TRBV5-1 to TRBJ2-7, with 11 bases identical to TRBD1. The J segment lost 6 bases and the V segment lost 4 bases, leaving 9 bases of the junction unmatched. The germline gives CDR1 SGHRS, CDR2 YFSETQ. CDR3 length equals 15 residues. Here the CDR3 DNA reads TGCGCCAGCAGCCTGAGCCCCGGGACAGGGGGCGAGCAGTACTTC. Translation gives CASSLSPGTGGEQYF.

The chain recombines TRBV4-2 with TRBJ2-7; 7 bases line up with TRBD2. Germline values: CDR1 LGHNA, CDR2 YNFKEQ. Trimming took 0 bases from V and 2 from J; bases not matched to a gene: 4. The CDR3 covers 15 residues. The CDR3 DNA follows: TGTGCCAGCAGCCAAGAGGCTAGCGGAACCTACGAGCAGTACTTC. Protein sequence: CASSQEASGTYEQYF.

The genes are TRBV6-4 and TRBJ2-6, with TRBD2 as a possible D gene (7 bases). Trimming shortened V by 2 bases and J by 4 bases, and 9 bases separated the two germline ends. CDR1 is MRHNA, CDR2 SNTAGT, per germline. This CDR3 is built from 15 residues. As DNA, the CDR3 is TGTGCCAGCAGTGACGGGGGGGCAGGGGCCAACGTCCTGACTTTC. Translated: CASSDGGAGANVLTF.

This chain joins TRBV19 and TRBJ2-1, with D possibly TRBD1 on 6 matching bases. CDR3 size: 16 residues. The germline V gene has CDR1 LNHDA and CDR2 SQIVND (reference sequence). Trimming pared 5 bases from V and 2 bases from J, leaving 16 bases between. Here the CDR3 reads CASSGTTSFPYNEQFF. The CDR3, as DNA: TGTGCCAGTAGTGGGACAACCTCATTCCCCTACAATGAGCAGTTCTTC.

The chain employs TRBV11-2 and TRBJ2-7; TRBD1 matches 11 bases. J gave up 3 bases and V 3 bases, and 13 bases lay outside the gene matches. CDR3 length equals 18 residues. CDR1 and CDR2 (germline): SGHAT, FQNNGV. The CDR3: CASSFNFDGQGAIYEQYF. The CDR3 nucleotides read TGTGCCAGCAGCTTTAATTTCGACGGACAGGGGGCTATCTACGAGCAGTACTTC.